One sample yielded the 25 T cell receptor beta chains listed below, sequenced in a study of CD8 T cells in ankylosing spondylitis. TCRdb independently ran MiXCR on the 5' RACE reads; one entry per CDR3 protein. In the table there are 350,000 to 450,000 distinct CDR3 sequences, approximately 20% of which are singletons. What was sequenced was blood, either unsorted or a sorted T cell fraction (not recorded which). Receptors originate from a male donor with ankylosing spondylitis or in good health (not recorded which).

This chain joins TRBV7-3 and TRBJ2-7; TRBD1 matches 8 bases. The CDR3 has 15 amino acids. CDR1 is SGHTA and CDR2 is FQGTGA in the germline V gene. The trim removed 1 base at V and 4 bases at J, leaving 6 bases unmatched. This CDR3 reads CASSLNGQGGYEQYF. The CDR3 nucleotides are TGTGCCAGCAGCTTAAATGGACAGGGTGGTTACGAGCAGTACTTC.

The gene calls are TRBV25-1 and TRBJ2-5; TRBD1 might be the D (7 bases). V shed 6 bases and J shed 5 bases, with 13 bases lying between them. The germline gives CDR1 MGHDK, CDR2 SYGVNS. The CDR3 is 13 residues long. The CDR3 DNA follows: TGTGCCAGCAGGCCCAGGGGGGCGGAGACCCAGTACTTC. It translates to CASRPRGAETQYF. Drawing the rest from reference TRBV25-1 and TRBJ2-5, the complete variable domain is EADIYQTPRYLVIGTGKKITLECSQTMGHDKMYWYQQDPGMELHLIHYSYGVNSTEKGDLSSESTVSRIRTEHFPLTLESARPSHTSQYLCASRPRGAETQYFGPGTRLLVL.

This clonotype showed up just a few times. This sequence joins TRBV7-6 and TRBJ2-1, with D perhaps TRBD1 (5 bases). With 4 bases removed from V and 9 bases from J, the gap between germline ends came to 19 bases. The germline CDR1 and CDR2 sequences are SGHVS and FNYEAQ. The CDR3 extends over 15 amino acids. The chain's CDR3 is CASSSGQGSTGEQFF. CDR3 in DNA: TGTGCCAGCAGCTCCGGACAAGGGTCAACGGGTGAGCAGTTCTTC.

This clonotype came up a few times. The J gene is TRBJ1-4, the V gene TRBV12-3 or TRBV12-4; D unresolved. V was trimmed by 7 bases and J by 4 bases, leaving 10 bases between them. The CDR3 is made up of 13 amino acids. The CDR3 coding sequence is TGTGCCAGCACCCCGACTGATAATGAAAAACTGTTTTTT. Encoded protein: CASTPTDNEKLFF.

The J gene is TRBJ1-1, the V gene TRBV7-9, with 9 nucleotides matching TRBD1. The CDR3 is 12 amino acids. J was trimmed by 7 bases and V by 3 bases; bases with no gene match: 0. Germline CDR1 and CDR2: SEHNR and FQNEAQ (reference sequence). The CDR3 DNA reads TGTGCCAGCAGCTTGGACAGGGGTGAAGCTTTCTTT. Its translation: CASSLDRGEAFF.

The rearrangement links TRBV4-2 to TRBJ2-3; 12 bases fit TRBD2. CDR1 is LGHNA and CDR2 is YNFKEQ in the germline V gene. CDR3 length: 17 residues. With V trimmed by 2 bases and J by 4 bases, 7 bases remained unmatched. The DNA for the CDR3 is TGTGCCAGCAGCCAACCTAGCGGGGGGGCCTGGGCAGATACGCAGTATTTT. Protein product: CASSQPSGGAWADTQYF.

This clonotype was seen only a few times. This rearrangement joins TRBV7-3 to TRBJ2-5; D gene ambiguous. The germline V and J ends were trimmed by 2 bases and 2 bases, with 15 bases remaining between them. This CDR3 contains 16 residues. CDR1 and CDR2 (germline): SGHTA, FQGTGA. CDR3 sequence: CASSLSHDEWQETQYF. For the CDR3, the DNA is TGTGCCAGCAGCTTATCTCACGACGAATGGCAAGAGACCCAGTACTTC.

This sequence joins TRBV12-3 or TRBV12-4 and TRBJ1-2, with D maybe TRBD1 (6 bases). Trimming took 6 bases from V and 4 from J, leaving 18 bases between them. There are 15 residues in the CDR3. CDR3 DNA sequence: TGTGCCAGCAGCGCCAGCCTCGGGGGGGCCTATGGCTACACCTTC. The encoded protein is CASSASLGGAYGYTF.

This clonotype came up a few times. V usage is TRBV7-9 and J usage is TRBJ2-5; 9 bases agree with TRBD1. The V and J ends lost 5 bases and 5 bases, in that order; junction bases with no gene match: 12. The CDR3 has 16 residues. Per germline, CDR1 SEHNR and CDR2 FQNEAQ (reference sequence). Here the CDR3 DNA reads TGTGCCAGCAGCACCCCTTGGGACAGGGAAGGTGAGACCCAGTACTTC. Protein: CASSTPWDREGETQYF.

V and J are TRBV28 and TRBJ2-2; no clear D gene. The CDR3 runs to 14 residues. V shed 5 bases and J shed 7 bases, with 14 bases lying between them. Germline V gene data show CDR1 as MDHEN and CDR2 as SYDVKM. This CDR3 reads CASSAGVHNGELFF. The DNA for the CDR3 is TGTGCCAGCAGTGCAGGTGTGCATAACGGGGAGCTGTTTTTT.

The chain carries TRBV12-3 or TRBV12-4 and TRBJ2-1; no clear D gene. The CDR3 runs 12 residues. Trimming removed 2 bases at V and 7 bases at J, with 6 bases between. CDR3 residues: CASSLSQNEQFF. CDR3 coding DNA: TGTGCCAGCAGTTTATCGCAGAATGAGCAGTTCTTC.

This clonotype has ten or more counts. The V call is TRBV4-1, the J call TRBJ2-7, with D maybe TRBD2 (5 bases). Germline V gene sequence: CDR1 MGHRA, CDR2 YSYEKL. This CDR3 is built from 15 residues. The V end lost 4 bases, the J end lost 3 bases, and 16 bases lay between the germline ends. The CDR3 DNA follows: TGCGCCAGCAGCCCTTTTGGTGGCGGAGGCTACGAGCAGTACTTC. It codes for CASSPFGGGGYEQYF.

V gene TRBV7-8 combines with J gene TRBJ2-1; no clear D. Germline V gene data show CDR1 as SGHVS and CDR2 as FQNEAQ. V was shortened by 2 bases and J by 10 bases, with 9 bases between the two germline ends. The CDR3 consists of 12 residues. The CDR3 sequence is CASSLWATEQFF. Written as DNA, the CDR3 is TGTGCCAGCAGCTTATGGGCTACCGAGCAGTTCTTC.

The table lists this clonotype with a few counts. CDR3 DNA: TGTGCCAGCAGCGGGGACTATGACAGGGGGGATTACGAGACCCAGTACTTC. Protein: CASSGDYDRGDYETQYF. The chain has TRBV9 and TRBJ2-5, with 9 positions matching TRBD1. Germline V gives CDR1 SGDLS, CDR2 YYNGEE. The V gene end was trimmed by 3 bases and the J gene end by 5 bases; junction bases not matched to a gene: 14. The CDR3 is 17 amino acids.

The table lists this clonotype with a few counts. The genes are TRBV2 and TRBJ2-1, with 7 bases lining up with TRBD1. Looked up from germline, CDR1 is SNHLY and CDR2 is FYNNEI. V dropped 9 bases and J dropped 2; count of bases not matched to a gene: 7. The CDR3 covers 14 residues. In nucleotides, the CDR3 is TGTGCCAGACAGGGACAGCAGCCCTACAATGAGCAGTTCTTC. Its translation is CARQGQQPYNEQFF.

CDR3 in DNA: TGCGCCAGCAGCTTGGAGGGGGCCCAAGAGACCCAGTACTTC. It translates to CASSLEGAQETQYF. This rearrangement joins TRBV5-1 to TRBJ2-5; 7 bases agree with TRBD1. V gave up 0 bases and J gave up 1 base; unmatched junction bases: 0. The CDR3 is 14 residues long. Germline CDR1 SGHRS, CDR2 YFSETQ.

The chain links TRBV9 to TRBJ2-1; TRBD2 might be the D (7 bases). Germline CDR1 and CDR2: SGDLS and YYNGEE. The CDR3 covers 17 residues. V was pared by 3 bases and J by 2 bases, with 18 bases between. Written as DNA, the CDR3 is TGTGCCAGCAGCGCAGGAGGGGGGGGCCCCCCCTACAATGAGCAGTTCTTC. Its translation: CASSAGGGGPPYNEQFF.

This clonotype was picked up a small number of times. This chain connects TRBV4-1 to TRBJ2-1; either TRBD1 or TRBD2 may fit D (7 bases each). V lost 3 bases to trimming and J lost 4 bases, with 22 bases between them. This CDR3 has 18 amino acids. Germline CDR1 reads MGHRA; CDR2 reads YSYEKL. This CDR3 is CASSQGGGWDSYYNEQFF. In DNA, the CDR3 is TGCGCCAGCAGCCAGGGCGGGGGATGGGACAGTTATTACAATGAGCAGTTCTTC.

There are a few counts of this clonotype. V usage is TRBV20-1 and J usage is TRBJ1-5; 10 nucleotides agree with TRBD1. The germline CDR1 and CDR2 sequences are DFQATT and SNEGSKA (reference sequence). The CDR3 totals 14 residues. V lost 7 bases and J lost 4; bases outside the gene matches: 7. DNA for the CDR3: TGCAGTGTCCCCACGGGACAGGGGAATCAGCCCCAGCATTTT. The encoded protein is CSVPTGQGNQPQHF.

J is TRBJ2-5 and V is TRBV27; TRBD1 matches at 8 bases. The V segment lost 2 bases and the J segment 3 bases; nucleotides outside the gene matches: 2. Germline CDR1 reads MNHEY; CDR2 reads SMNVEV (reference sequence). The CDR3 covers 14 residues. This CDR3 is CASSLRDRKETQYF. Written as DNA, the CDR3 is TGTGCCAGCAGTTTACGGGACAGGAAAGAGACCCAGTACTTC.

This clonotype came up a few times. V and J are TRBV4-1 and TRBJ2-6; D is undetermined. Germline V CDR1 and CDR2: MGHRA, YSYEKL. V was cut by 9 bases and J by 0 bases, with 9 bases left in between. This CDR3 has 14 residues. DNA for the CDR3: TGCGCCAGTACCCAAATCTCTGGGGCCAACGTCCTGACTTTC. The encoded protein is CASTQISGANVLTF.

This clonotype was found a few times. This sequence joins TRBV10-3 and TRBJ2-5, with 14 bases identical to TRBD2. Trimming at V came to 3 bases and at J to 3 bases, leaving 6 bases not matched to a gene. This CDR3 region has 17 residues. Germline values: CDR1 ENHRY, CDR2 SYGVKD. The CDR3 region is CAISDSRTSGGKETQYF. The CDR3 nucleotides are TGTGCCATCAGTGATTCTCGGACTAGCGGGGGGAAAGAGACCCAGTACTTC.

This chain connects TRBV10-2 to TRBJ2-7; the match to TRBD1 covers 8 bases. The CDR3 is made up of 16 amino acids. With 0 bases clipped from V and 2 bases from J, the junction kept 6 bases outside the gene matches. Germline CDR1 WSHSY, CDR2 SAAADI. CDR3 nucleotide sequence: TGCGCCAGCAGTGAGTCCCCGGGACAGGCGACCTACGAGCAGTACTTC. This translates into CASSESPGQATYEQYF.

This CDR3 reads CASSWAPNQPQHF. The CDR3 DNA reads TGTGCCAGCAGCTGGGCGCCCAATCAGCCCCAGCATTTT. V gene TRBV7-6 combines with J gene TRBJ1-5; D is undetermined. Trimming cost V 4 bases and J 3 bases, with 7 bases left between them. This CDR3 has 13 residues. Germline CDR1 SGHVS, CDR2 FNYEAQ.

The rearrangement links TRBV13 to TRBJ2-4; D may be TRBD2 (7 bases). The CDR3 extends over 16 amino acids. V was shortened by 1 base and J by 4 bases, with 14 bases between the two germline ends. Per the germline V gene, CDR1 is PRHDT and CDR2 is FYEKMQ (reference sequence). In DNA form, the CDR3 reads TGTGCCAGCAGCTTAGCTGGGGGGGACAAAAAAAACATTCAGTACTTC. Protein: CASSLAGGDKKNIQYF.